These 23 T cell receptor beta chains were all obtained from the same sample, sequenced in a study of blood T cell repertoires in COVID-19. Profiled with immunoSEQ multiplex PCR; TCRdb holds only in-frame clones, not every one. The repertoire includes more than 400,000 clones, approximately 85% of them detected once, and approximately 2.9% sits in the top ten. Sequenced: peripheral blood. These receptor sequences come from a human donor in a cohort sampled during active COVID-19.

The rearrangement links TRBV5-1 to TRBJ2-1; maybe TRBD2 (5 bases). Germline CDR1 SGHRS, CDR2 YFSETQ. The V end lost 5 bases, the J end lost 5 bases, and 11 bases lay between the germline ends. The CDR3 extends over 13 amino acids. CDR3 nucleotides: TGCGCCAGCAGTATCCGGGATCACAATGAGCAGTTCTTC. Its translation: CASSIRDHNEQFF.

This sequence joins TRBV6-6 and TRBJ1-2; possible D gene TRBD1, 6 bases. The CDR3 length is 12 residues. V gave up 8 bases and J gave up 8 bases, with 15 bases separating them. The germline CDR1 and CDR2 sequences are MNHNY and SVGAGI (reference sequence). In DNA form, the CDR3 reads TGTGCCAGCGAGAGGCCAGGGGAAGGCTACACCTTC. Translated: CASERPGEGYTF.

J is TRBJ1-1 and V is TRBV30; 8 bases are shared with TRBD1. There are 13 residues in the CDR3. Looked up from germline, CDR1 is GTSNPN and CDR2 is SVGIG (reference sequence). Trimming at V came to 4 bases and at J to 5 bases, leaving 6 bases not matched to a gene. CDR3 amino acids: CAWTQGAPTEAFF. The CDR3 region has the DNA TGTGCCTGGACTCAGGGGGCGCCGACTGAAGCTTTCTTT. Using reference TRBV30 and TRBJ1-1 for the parts outside the CDR3, the full variable domain is SQTIHQWPATLVQPVGSPLSLECTVEGTSNPNLYWYRQAAGRGLQLLFYSVGIGQISSEVPQNLSASRPQDRQFILSSKKLLLSDSGFYLCAWTQGAPTEAFFGQGTRLTVV.

The genes are TRBV30 and TRBJ1-3, with 10 nucleotides matching TRBD1. This CDR3 region has 14 residues. The germline CDR1 and CDR2 sequences are GTSNPN and SVGIG (reference sequence). The V segment lost 4 bases and the J segment 3 bases; nucleotides outside the gene matches: 3. This CDR3 is CAWNDRGLGNTIYF. CDR3 DNA sequence: TGTGCCTGGAATGACAGGGGGCTTGGAAACACCATATATTTT.

V gene TRBV7-3 combines with J gene TRBJ2-2, with a weak D call TRBD2 (6 bases). This CDR3 comprises 16 residues. Trimming removed 0 bases at V and 4 bases at J, with 12 bases between. The germline V gene encodes CDR1 SGHTA and CDR2 FQGTGA. This CDR3 reads CASSLTWQGGTGELFF. For the CDR3, the DNA is TGTGCCAGCAGCTTAACGTGGCAGGGAGGCACCGGGGAGCTGTTTTTT.

The table lists this clone with a few counts. The gene calls are TRBV5-8 and TRBJ1-1; D unresolved. The CDR3 is made up of 15 amino acids. Trimming left V 2 bases short and J 0 bases short, with 11 bases between. Germline V lookup: CDR1 SGHTS, CDR2 YDEGEE. The CDR3 here is CASSFIGGLNTEAFF. The CDR3 DNA sequence: TGTGCCAGCAGCTTCATAGGAGGGTTGAACACTGAAGCTTTCTTT.

In this sample, this clone turned up once. This chain joins TRBV12-3 or TRBV12-4 and TRBJ1-5; D remains unclear. This CDR3 is 13 amino acids long. V lost 2 bases, J lost 9 bases, and 11 bases lay in between. The chain's CDR3 is CASSLSGSWPQHF. The CDR3 DNA follows: TGTGCCAGCAGTTTAAGCGGTTCATGGCCCCAGCATTTT.

This clone was recorded a few times. The chain carries TRBV25-1 and TRBJ2-5, with 9 bases matching TRBD1. The length of the CDR3 is 13 residues. CDR1 is MGHDK and CDR2 is SYGVNS in the germline V gene. The junction had 2 bases not matched to a gene; V was cut back by 6 bases and J by 3 bases. CDR3 sequence reads: CASSTGGEETQYF. The CDR3 nucleotides read TGTGCCAGCAGCACAGGGGGCGAAGAGACCCAGTACTTC.

V gene TRBV10-1 combines with J gene TRBJ2-3, with 7 bases fitting TRBD2. CDR3 length: 17 amino acids. CDR1 and CDR2 (germline): WNHNN, SYGVQD (reference sequence). The V segment lost 2 bases and the J segment 3 bases; nucleotides outside the gene matches: 11. CDR3 coding DNA: TGCGCCAGCAGTGAGACGCCGGCTAGCGGTAGGACAGATACGCAGTATTTT. As protein: CASSETPASGRTDTQYF.

The V call is TRBV7-2, the J call TRBJ2-1, with D maybe TRBD2 (6 bases). V dropped 0 bases and J dropped 4 bases, with 10 bases sitting between them. This CDR3 contains 15 residues. The V gene's germline CDR1 is SGHTA and CDR2 FQGNSA. For the CDR3, the DNA is TGTGCCAGCAGCTTAGCGGCGGGACGATACAATGAGCAGTTCTTC. It encodes CASSLAAGRYNEQFF.

This sequence joins TRBV6-2 or TRBV6-3 and TRBJ2-3; possibly TRBD2 for D (6 bases). Germline V gives CDR1 MNHEY, CDR2 SVGEGT. V lost 4 bases to trimming and J lost 1 base, with 9 bases between them. The CDR3 consists of 14 residues. The CDR3 coding sequence is TGTGCCAGCAGTTGGGGACTGCGCACAGATACGCAGTATTTT. Amino acid sequence: CASSWGLRTDTQYF.

This clone was picked up one time. The chain combines TRBV6-5 with TRBJ1-2; D gene ambiguous. This CDR3 has 13 amino acids. V shed 10 bases and J shed 4 bases, with 16 bases lying between them. Germline values: CDR1 MNHEY, CDR2 SVGAGI. The CDR3 loop is CAIGRDRAYGYTF. DNA of the CDR3: TGTGCCATAGGGAGGGATCGGGCCTATGGCTACACCTTC.

The V gene is TRBV19, the J gene TRBJ2-1; 9 bases map to TRBD2. Germline CDR1 reads LNHDA; CDR2 reads SQIVND (reference sequence). This CDR3 region has 16 residues. With 6 bases clipped from V and 3 bases from J, the junction kept 9 bases outside the gene matches. The CDR3 region is CASRSLAGASYNEQFF. DNA for the CDR3: TGTGCCAGTAGGAGTTTAGCGGGAGCGAGCTACAATGAGCAGTTCTTC.

The chain joins TRBV27 to TRBJ2-3, with TRBD1 matching over 8 bases. The trim removed 7 bases at V and 6 bases at J, leaving 15 bases unmatched. CDR3 size: 16 residues. Germline V lookup: CDR1 MNHEY, CDR2 SMNVEV (reference sequence). The DNA for the CDR3 is TGTGCCAGCACCACTAAGGGACAGGAGGGCTCGGATACGCAGTATTTT. It yields the protein CASTTKGQEGSDTQYF.

J is TRBJ2-3 and V is TRBV4-1, with 7 bases fitting TRBD2. CDR3 length: 16 residues. The V segment lost 6 bases and the J segment 2 bases; nucleotides outside the gene matches: 11. Per germline, CDR1 MGHRA and CDR2 YSYEKL. CDR3 coding DNA: TGCGCCAGCAGTTCGAGCGGGAAAGGGGACACAGATACGCAGTATTTT. It translates to CASSSSGKGDTDTQYF.

There are a few counts of this clone. The rearrangement uses TRBV5-5 and TRBJ2-1; 11 bases agree with TRBD2. The V gene end was trimmed by 4 bases and the J gene end by 5 bases; junction bases not matched to a gene: 11. The germline V gene has CDR1 SGHKS and CDR2 YYEKEE (reference sequence). The CDR3 loop spans 17 amino acids. The CDR3 region is CASSPVQLAGDDNEQFF. The CDR3 DNA reads as TGTGCCAGCAGCCCGGTCCAACTAGCGGGAGACGACAATGAGCAGTTCTTC.

This chain uses TRBV19 with TRBJ2-1, with 13 bases fitting TRBD2. CDR3 size: 16 residues. The junction had 9 bases not matched to a gene; V was cut back by 5 bases and J by 8 bases. Germline CDR1 is LNHDA and CDR2 is SQIVND (reference sequence). Here the CDR3 reads CASSWTSGSSGDEQFF. In DNA form, the CDR3 reads TGTGCCAGTAGTTGGACTAGCGGGAGCTCCGGTGATGAGCAGTTCTTC.

There are a few counts of this clone. The chain uses TRBV6-5 and TRBJ2-5; TRBD2 agrees at 9 bases. The CDR3 contains 14 residues. The germline gives CDR1 MNHEY, CDR2 SVGAGI. The V and J ends lost 6 bases and 1 base, in that order; junction bases with no gene match: 3. As DNA, the CDR3 is TGTGCCAGCAGGCTAGCGGGGATCCAAGAGACCCAGTACTTC. This gives the protein CASRLAGIQETQYF.

This clone came up a few times. Other DNA variants within this sample encode the same CDR3. The chain employs TRBV7-2 and TRBJ1-1, with D uncertain. V gave up 1 base and J gave up 1 base, with 7 bases separating them. The CDR3 has 14 residues. CDR1 and CDR2 (germline): SGHTA, FQGNSA. The CDR3, as DNA: TGTGCCAGCAGCTTAGTTGTCGGGAACACTGAAGCTTTCTTT. Translated, it gives CASSLVVGNTEAFF.

This chain links TRBV7-9 with TRBJ2-2; D is unresolved. V dropped 1 base and J dropped 4 bases, with 10 bases sitting between them. From germline, CDR1 is SEHNR and CDR2 FQNEAQ (reference sequence). This CDR3 is built from 15 residues. The CDR3 bases are TGTGCCAGCAGCTTAGACCTACTACCCACCGGGGAGCTGTTTTTT. Amino acid sequence: CASSLDLLPTGELFF.

The chain has TRBV6-5 and TRBJ1-5; 7 positions match TRBD1. Germline V gene data show CDR1 as MNHEY and CDR2 as SVGAGI. J was trimmed by 3 bases and V by 7 bases; bases with no gene match: 6. The CDR3 has 14 residues. The CDR3 is CASTPTGNNQPQHF. As DNA, the CDR3 is TGTGCCAGCACTCCGACAGGGAACAATCAGCCCCAGCATTTT.

A single count supports this clone. V usage is TRBV12-3 or TRBV12-4 and J usage is TRBJ1-2, with D possibly matching TRBD1 (5 bases). The V gene lost 3 bases and the J gene lost 3 bases, with 8 bases spanning the gap. This CDR3 is built from 13 residues. The DNA of the CDR3 is TGTGCCAGCAGTTTGGGGCCTTACTATGGCTACACCTTC. Translated: CASSLGPYYGYTF.

V and J are TRBV19 and TRBJ1-2; 7 bases line up with TRBD1. This CDR3 region has 13 residues. Germline V gene sequence: CDR1 LNHDA, CDR2 SQIVND (reference sequence). With 6 bases clipped from V and 10 bases from J, the junction kept 11 bases outside the gene matches. CDR3 loop: CASRTRGNRAYTF. The CDR3 DNA reads TGTGCCAGTAGGACCAGGGGGAACCGAGCCTACACCTTC.